A selection of T cell receptor beta chains follows, all from one sample in a study of graft-versus-host responses after intestinal transplantation. Their specific antigens are unknown. The protocol was immunoSEQ multiplex PCR, while the TCRdb copy is restricted to in-frame clones and leaves out a portion. The data contain some 86,000 clones, roughly nine tenths of them singletons. The source was unstimulated CD4+ T cells sorted from spleen or lymph node cells, collected before intestinal transplant. These receptors originate from a human donor who received an intestinal transplant. Each CDR3 is given with its conserved first and last residue.

CDR3 protein: CATSRLAGAGDTQYF
V gene: TRBV15
J gene: TRBJ2-3

CDR3 protein: CASRDRNTEAFF
V gene: TRBV2
J gene: TRBJ1-1

CDR3 protein: CASSRGGYEQYF
V gene: TRBV6-5
J gene: TRBJ2-7

CDR3 protein: CASSPMTGLSGNTIYF
V gene: TRBV18
J gene: TRBJ1-3

CDR3 protein: CASSQEKAGDYGYTF
V gene: TRBV4-3
J gene: TRBJ1-2

CDR3 protein: CASSYPSGQGRAFF
V gene: TRBV6-5
J gene: TRBJ1-1

CDR3 protein: CASGRTGGYEQYF
V gene: TRBV19
J gene: TRBJ2-7

CDR3 protein: CASSQRLGPGGTQYF
V gene: TRBV27
J gene: TRBJ2-5

CDR3 protein: CASSLTSGGVGDTQYF
V gene: TRBV11-2
J gene: TRBJ2-3

CDR3 protein: CASSLEGTGRNGYTF
V gene: TRBV7-2
J gene: TRBJ1-2

CDR3 protein: CASSLTGPSNQPQHF
V gene: TRBV18
J gene: TRBJ1-5

CDR3 protein: CASSPLRDRGPTGELFF
V gene: TRBV7-9
J gene: TRBJ2-2

CDR3 protein: CASSLQRQTNTEAFF
V gene: TRBV4-3
J gene: TRBJ1-1

CDR3 protein: CASSQDPPKLGTSTDTQYF
V gene: TRBV4-2
J gene: TRBJ2-3